What follows are 9 T cell receptor beta chains derived from one specimen sequenced in a study of metastatic and nonmetastatic thyroid tumors (TCRdb year 2020). Before undergoing thyroid surgery, none of the patients had been given any kind of treatment. The protocol used for the library was PCR. Sequencing instrument: Illumina HiSeq 4000. TCRdb's own reprocessing of the public reads used fastp at Q25 and MiXCR and kept productive beta chains. The sample table shows about 15,000 clones, and around 28% are seen once. The top ten hold 10% to 15% of the sample. Sequences were obtained from tumor tissue. These receptors all stem from a male donor with papillary thyroid cancer or a benign thyroid nodule (not recorded which). Some clones in this sample may be carry-over from other donors' samples.

The chain links TRBV6-4 to TRBJ2-5; 9 nucleotides line up with TRBD1. CDR3 length: 15 amino acids. The germline CDR1 and CDR2 sequences are MRHNA and SNTAGT. Trimming took 6 bases from V and 4 from J; bases not matched to a gene: 9. CDR3 bases: TGTGCCAGCAGCAACACCACAGGGGGCGGAGAGACCCAGTACTTC. Its translation is CASSNTTGGGETQYF.

V is TRBV12-3 or TRBV12-4 and J is TRBJ1-5; D gene unclear. The CDR3 has 13 amino acids. Trimming left V 4 bases short and J 6 bases short, with 10 bases between. DNA for the CDR3: TGTGCCAGCAGTTCGGGGTCAGGTCAGCCCCAGCATTTT. Translating gives CASSSGSGQPQHF.

Notes on this clone: The conserved phenylalanine or tryptophan is not found at the CDR3 terminus, so this likely reflects a read error. The gene calls are TRBV2 and TRBJ2-2, with no clear D. This CDR3 is 10 amino acids long. Germline CDR1 is SNHLY and CDR2 is FYNNEI. Trimming stripped 3 bases from V and 9 bases from J, with 2 bases between. The CDR3 loop is CASSDWELFS. Here the CDR3 DNA reads TGTGCCAGCAGTGATTGGGAGCTGTTTTCT.

The rearrangement uses TRBV6-1 and TRBJ2-5; D tentatively reads TRBD1 or TRBD2 (6 bases each). The CDR3 has 15 residues. Germline V lookup: CDR1 MNHNS, CDR2 SASEGT. Deletions cut 4 bases from V and 5 bases from J, with 17 bases between. In nucleotides, the CDR3 is TGTGCCAGCAGTGTGGGGGCGGGACCAGGGGAGACCCAGTACTTC. The encoded protein is CASSVGAGPGETQYF.

This clone is medium-sized. One junction end does not reproduce the germline sequence, and a read error may be involved. The rearrangement joins TRBV27 to TRBJ2-7; D might be TRBD1 or TRBD2, each matching 6 bases. The CDR3 has 14 amino acids. CDR1 is MNHEY and CDR2 is SMNVEV in the germline V gene (reference sequence). The CDR3 spells CASSQRWGALLSDF. In DNA form, the CDR3 reads TGTGCCAGCAGCCAACGGTGGGGGGCCCTATTGTCGGACTTC.

In its sample, this clone was seen a few times. The CDR3 bases are TGTGCCAGCAGCAGGGGCTTGGGCCCGGAAGAGACCCAGTACTTC. Translation: CASSRGLGPEETQYF. The gene calls are TRBV6-1 and TRBJ2-5; possible D gene TRBD1, 6 bases. The CDR3 extends over 15 amino acids. CDR1 and CDR2 from the germline V gene are MNHNS and SASEGT. V was clipped by 6 bases and J by 3 bases, with 17 bases between them.

About this clone itself: The junction departs from the called germline gene at one end, perhaps through a read error. The rearrangement uses TRBV7-7 and TRBJ2-1, with D perhaps matching TRBD1 (5 bases). Germline CDR1 and CDR2: SSHAT and FNYEAQ (reference sequence). The CDR3 extends over 13 amino acids. The CDR3 protein is CASSLTRVDEQFF. CDR3 in DNA: TGTGCTAGCAGCTTAACCAGGGTGGATGAGCAGTTCTTC.

The table lists this clone with many counts. This chain connects TRBV28 to TRBJ1-2, with D possibly being TRBD1 (6 bases). CDR1 is MDHEN, CDR2 SYDVKM, per germline. Trimming removed 6 bases at V and 4 bases at J, with 12 bases between. This CDR3 has 13 residues. The CDR3 bases are TGTGCCAGCAGGTACACAGGGACCTATGGCTACACCTTC. This sequence encodes CASRYTGTYGYTF.

Ten or more counts support this clone. The chain links TRBV6-1 to TRBJ2-1; D uncertain. CDR3 length: 11 residues. Germline V gene data show CDR1 as MNHNS and CDR2 as SASEGT. The germline V and J ends were trimmed by 8 bases and 10 bases, with 12 bases remaining between them. The CDR3 DNA reads TGTGCCAGCGACGCCTTAGGGGAGCAGTTCTTC. The encoded protein is CASDALGEQFF.